This is a list of T cell receptor beta chains from one sample in a study of T cell responses to AZD1222 COVID-19 vaccine. Clones were read by immunoSEQ multiplex PCR, and TCRdb kept only the in-frame ones, dropping some. The sample consists of about 68,000 clones, roughly 90% of them appearing once. The input for sequencing was peripheral blood, taken on day 0 of AZD1222 vaccination. The receptors derive from an adult in good health. Both conserved end residues are part of each CDR3. The D gene is left open where the match is weak. Expanded clones are given a class, and other clones once, few, many or no size at all.

D gene	clone size	J gene	V gene	CDR3 DNA	CDR3 protein
TRBD1	NA	TRBJ2-2	TRBV4-3	TGCGCCAGCAGCCCCCTGGGACAGGGAGACACCGGGGAGCTGTTTTTT	CASSPLGQGDTGELFF
TRBD1	NA	TRBJ2-2	TRBV9	TGTGCCAGCAGCGGGGGGAGGGACAGGGTAAACACCGGGGAGCTGTTTTTT	CASSGGRDRVNTGELFF
NA	NA	TRBJ1-3	TRBV11-3	TGTGCCAGCAGCTCAGGACAGGGAAACACCATATATTTT	CASSSGQGNTIYF
NA	NA	TRBJ1-5	TRBV19	TGTGCCAGTAGTATGCGAGACACCAATCAGCCCCAGCATTTT	CASSMRDTNQPQHF
NA	NA	TRBJ1-1	TRBV7-2	TGTGCCAGCAGCTTAGAGTTCAACACTGAAGCTTTCTTT	CASSLEFNTEAFF
TRBD1	NA	TRBJ1-2	TRBV7-3	TGTGCCAGCAGCCGAGACAGGGGGAATTATGGCTACACCTTC	CASSRDRGNYGYTF
TRBD2	NA	TRBJ2-5	TRBV5-1	TGCGCCAGCAGCTCTAGCGGACTCGGGGAGACCCAGTACTTC	CASSSSGLGETQYF
NA	NA	TRBJ1-2	TRBV5-4	TGTGCCAGCAGCCGTTCCGTTCGGGGCTCTACGGATGGCTACACCTTC	CASSRSVRGSTDGYTF
TRBD2	medium-sized	TRBJ2-1	TRBV27	TGTGCCAGCAGTTTACTCACTAGCGGGAGTCACAATGAGCAGTTCTTC	CASSLLTSGSHNEQFF
TRBD1	NA	TRBJ1-4	TRBV6-2/TRBV6-3	TGTGCCAGCAGTCGCCAGGGGGCGGAGGATGAAAAACTGTTTTTT	CASSRQGAEDEKLFF
NA	NA	TRBJ2-7	TRBV7-2	TGTGCCAGCAGCTTAGCGGTGGTTGCCACCTACGAGCAGTACTTC	CASSLAVVATYEQYF
NA	NA	TRBJ2-1	TRBV7-2	TGTGCCAGCAGCTTAGACAGGGGACTGGGGAATGAGCAGTTCTTC	CASSLDRGLGNEQFF
NA	NA	TRBJ1-4	TRBV28	TGTGCCAGCAGTGAGGCTGGGGTAGAGGGGGAAAAACTGTTTTTT	CASSEAGVEGEKLFF
NA	NA	TRBJ1-1	TRBV7-9	TGTGCCAGCAGCTTAGGGTCCTCACAGGACGATTTCTTT	CASSLGSSQDDFF
NA	few	TRBJ1-5	TRBV28	TGTGCCAGCAGCCCCAATAGGGCAGGCCCCAATCAGCCCCAGCATTTT	CASSPNRAGPNQPQHF
TRBD1	few	TRBJ1-1	TRBV28	TGTGCCAGCAGACTCGACAGGGAAGTCACTGAAGCTTTCTTT	CASRLDREVTEAFF
NA	once	TRBJ1-6	TRBV3-1/TRBV3-2	TGTGCCAGCAGCCACCGACAGATCCCACCCCTCCACTTT	CASSHRQIPPLHF
TRBD2	NA	TRBJ2-1	TRBV19	TGTGCCAGTAGTATCAGCGGGACCACCTACAATGAGCAGTTCTTC	CASSISGTTYNEQFF
TRBD1	NA	TRBJ1-2	TRBV6-5	TGTGCCAGCAGTACAGGGGTATTCAACTATGGCTACACCTTC	CASSTGVFNYGYTF
TRBD2	NA	TRBJ2-1	TRBV5-1	TGCGCCAGCAGCCCCACCAGGACTAGCGACTACAATGAGCAGTTCTTC	CASSPTRTSDYNEQFF
TRBD2	NA	TRBJ2-5	TRBV19	TGTGCCAGTAGCCTCGGGACTAGCGGGAGAGGGGAGACCCAGTACTTC	CASSLGTSGRGETQYF
NA	few	TRBJ2-5	TRBV19	TGTGCCAGTAGTATCAACGGGGGAACTGAGACCCAGTACTTC	CASSINGGTETQYF
NA	NA	TRBJ2-1	TRBV10-3	TGTGCCATCAGTGAGGCGGGGCCTTCGGAGCAGTTCTTC	CAISEAGPSEQFF